The rows below give T cell receptor beta chains drawn from one sample of a study of response to subunit inactivated influenza vaccine. A single record per CDR3 protein comes from TCRdb applying MiXCR to the RT-PCR reads. The sample shows 750,000 to 850,000 distinct CDR3 sequences, roughly 18% of them seen only once. Sequences were derived from PBMCs from blood, sampled around 5 days after vaccination. These receptors were obtained from a man aged 45-60 years who received an inactivated influenza vaccine. CDR3s include the opening cysteine and the closing phenylalanine or tryptophan. The D gene is left open where the match is weak. Rows may omit the clone size; those that give it use once, few, many or a size class.

V gene	D gene	J gene	CDR3 length	clone size	CDR3 protein	CDR3 DNA
TRBV28	-	TRBJ1-3	16	few	CASSSWTLRSGNTIYF	TGTGCCAGCAGTAGTTGGACTCTACGCTCTGGAAACACCATATATTTT
TRBV4-3	-	TRBJ2-1	16	many	CASSQEVWAPGHEQFF	TGCGCCAGCAGCCAAGAAGTGTGGGCTCCTGGCCATGAGCAGTTCTTC
TRBV7-2	-	TRBJ2-6	15	few	CASSPWADGANVLTF	TGTGCCAGCAGCCCATGGGCGGACGGGGCCAACGTCCTGACTTTC
TRBV20-1	TRBD2	TRBJ2-3	15	-	CSATATSGGVDTQYF	TGCAGTGCTACAGCGACTAGCGGGGGGGTAGATACGCAGTATTTT
TRBV11-2	TRBD2	TRBJ2-2	18	many	CASSLGTSGRRLGGELFF	TGTGCCAGCAGCTTAGGGACTAGCGGGAGGCGACTCGGCGGGGAGCTGTTTTTT
TRBV12-3/TRBV12-4	TRBD2	TRBJ2-7	16	-	CASSKPTSGSPYEQYF	TGTGCCAGCAGCAAACCTACTAGCGGGAGTCCCTACGAGCAGTACTTC
TRBV25-1	-	TRBJ2-5	13	few	CASSETGLETQYF	TGTGCCAGCAGTGAGACAGGTTTGGAGACCCAGTACTTC
TRBV5-1	TRBD1	TRBJ2-5	15	few	CASSSPTGWQETQYF	TGCGCCAGCAGCAGCCCGACAGGGTGGCAAGAGACCCAGTACTTC
TRBV7-9	-	TRBJ2-1	15	few	CASSLDQVTHNEQFF	TGTGCCAGCAGCTTAGACCAAGTTACACACAATGAGCAGTTCTTC
TRBV12-3/TRBV12-4	TRBD1	TRBJ1-1	14	-	CASSLRQGRAEAFF	TGTGCCAGCAGTTTAAGACAGGGGAGAGCTGAAGCTTTCTTT
TRBV5-1	TRBD1	TRBJ1-2	13	few	CASSPGQDLGYTF	TGCGCCAGCAGCCCGGGACAGGATTTGGGCTACACCTTC